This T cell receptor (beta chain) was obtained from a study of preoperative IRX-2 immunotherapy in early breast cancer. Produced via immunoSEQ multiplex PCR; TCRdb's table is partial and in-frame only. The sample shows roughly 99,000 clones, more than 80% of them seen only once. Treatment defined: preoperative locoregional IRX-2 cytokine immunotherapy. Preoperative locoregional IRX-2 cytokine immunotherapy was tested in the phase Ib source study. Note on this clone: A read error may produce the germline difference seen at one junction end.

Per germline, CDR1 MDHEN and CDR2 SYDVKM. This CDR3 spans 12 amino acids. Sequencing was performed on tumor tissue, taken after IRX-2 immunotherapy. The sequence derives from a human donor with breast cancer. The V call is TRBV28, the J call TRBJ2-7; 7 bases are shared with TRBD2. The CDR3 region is CASGLGGTEEYF. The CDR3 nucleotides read TGTGCCAGCGGTCTCGGGGGGACCGAGGAGTACTTC.